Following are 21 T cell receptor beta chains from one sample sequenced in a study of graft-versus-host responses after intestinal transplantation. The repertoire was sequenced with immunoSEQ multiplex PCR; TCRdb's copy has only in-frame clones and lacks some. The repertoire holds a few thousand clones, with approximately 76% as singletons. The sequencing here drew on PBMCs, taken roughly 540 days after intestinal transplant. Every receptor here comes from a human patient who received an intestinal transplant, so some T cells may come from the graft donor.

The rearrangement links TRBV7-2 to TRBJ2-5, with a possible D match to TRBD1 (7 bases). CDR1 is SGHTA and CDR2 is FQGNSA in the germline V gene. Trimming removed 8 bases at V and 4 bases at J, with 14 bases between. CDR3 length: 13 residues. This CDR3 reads CASGAGGIETQYF. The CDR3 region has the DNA TGTGCCAGCGGGGCAGGGGGGATAGAGACCCAGTACTTC.

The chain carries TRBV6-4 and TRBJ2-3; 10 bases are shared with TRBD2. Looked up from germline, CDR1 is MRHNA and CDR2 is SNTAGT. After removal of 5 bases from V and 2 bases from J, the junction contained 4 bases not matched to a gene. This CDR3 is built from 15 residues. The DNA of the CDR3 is TGTGCCAGCAGTTTTAGCGGGGGGAACACAGATACGCAGTATTTT. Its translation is CASSFSGGNTDTQYF.

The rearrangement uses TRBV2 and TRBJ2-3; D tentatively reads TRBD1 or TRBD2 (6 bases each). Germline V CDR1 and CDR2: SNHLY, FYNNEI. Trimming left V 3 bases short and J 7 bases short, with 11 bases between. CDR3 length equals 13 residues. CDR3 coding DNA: TGTGCCAGCAGTGAGGGGGGCTATTATACGCAGTATTTT. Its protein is CASSEGGYYTQYF.

In nucleotides, the CDR3 is TGTGCCAGCAGCTTAGCCCGGGCCGAGGGATTCCCCTACGAGCAGTACTTC. Translated: CASSLARAEGFPYEQYF. This chain connects TRBV7-9 to TRBJ2-7, with D possibly matching TRBD2 (5 bases). The CDR3 runs 17 residues. Trimming left V 0 bases short and J 2 bases short, with 17 bases between. Germline V lookup: CDR1 SEHNR, CDR2 FQNEAQ (reference sequence).

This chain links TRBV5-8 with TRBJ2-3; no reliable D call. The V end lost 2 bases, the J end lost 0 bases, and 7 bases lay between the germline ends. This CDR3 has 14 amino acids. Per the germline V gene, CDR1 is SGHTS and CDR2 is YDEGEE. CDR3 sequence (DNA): TGTGCCAGCAGCTTAGGGCTAAGCACAGATACGCAGTATTTT. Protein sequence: CASSLGLSTDTQYF.

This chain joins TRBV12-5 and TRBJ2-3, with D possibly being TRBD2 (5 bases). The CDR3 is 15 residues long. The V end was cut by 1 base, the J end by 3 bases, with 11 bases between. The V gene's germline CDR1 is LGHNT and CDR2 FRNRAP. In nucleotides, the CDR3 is TGTGCTAGTGGTTTGGGAGAGGGCGAAACAGATACGCAGTATTTT. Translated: CASGLGEGETDTQYF.

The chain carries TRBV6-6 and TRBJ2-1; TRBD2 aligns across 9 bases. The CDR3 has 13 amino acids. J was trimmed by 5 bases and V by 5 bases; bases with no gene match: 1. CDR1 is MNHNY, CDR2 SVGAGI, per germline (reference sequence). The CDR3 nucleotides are TGTGCCAGCAGTAGCGGGGGGCACAATGAGCAGTTCTTC. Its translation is CASSSGGHNEQFF.

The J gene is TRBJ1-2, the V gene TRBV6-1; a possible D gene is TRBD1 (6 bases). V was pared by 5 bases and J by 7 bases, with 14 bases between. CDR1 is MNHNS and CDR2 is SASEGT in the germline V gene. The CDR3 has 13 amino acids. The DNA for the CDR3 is TGTGCCAGCAGTTCCCGGGACACCTTTGGCTACACCTTC. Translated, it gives CASSSRDTFGYTF.

The CDR3 reads CASSLDGENTGELFF. CDR3 nucleotides: TGTGCCAGCAGCTTAGACGGCGAGAACACCGGGGAGCTGTTTTTT. V gene TRBV11-3 combines with J gene TRBJ2-2, with D unclear. The CDR3 contains 15 residues. Per the germline V gene, CDR1 is SGHNT and CDR2 is YENEEA. V lost 0 bases and J lost 1, with 6 bases in between.

Written as DNA, the CDR3 is TGCGCCAGCAGTCAGGGGGGACAGGATTCACCCCTCCACTTT. It codes for CASSQGGQDSPLHF. The chain uses TRBV23-1 and TRBJ1-6; 8 nucleotides match TRBD1. TRBV23-1 is classed as an ORF, of uncertain function. CDR3 length: 14 amino acids. With V trimmed by 3 bases and J by 8 bases, 3 bases remained unmatched.

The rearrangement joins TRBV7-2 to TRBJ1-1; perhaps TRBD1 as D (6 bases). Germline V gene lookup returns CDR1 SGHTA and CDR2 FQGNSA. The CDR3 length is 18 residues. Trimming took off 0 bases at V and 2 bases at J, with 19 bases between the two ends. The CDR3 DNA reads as TGTGCCAGCAGCTTAGCGGGGATGGGGGCGCCGGCTAACACTGAAGCTTTCTTT. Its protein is CASSLAGMGAPANTEAFF.

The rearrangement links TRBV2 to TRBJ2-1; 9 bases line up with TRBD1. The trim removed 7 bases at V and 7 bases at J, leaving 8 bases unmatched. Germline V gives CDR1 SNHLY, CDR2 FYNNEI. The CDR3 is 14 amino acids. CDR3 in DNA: TGTGCCAGCACTGGACAGGGGATAAGTAATGAGCAGTTCTTC. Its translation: CASTGQGISNEQFF.

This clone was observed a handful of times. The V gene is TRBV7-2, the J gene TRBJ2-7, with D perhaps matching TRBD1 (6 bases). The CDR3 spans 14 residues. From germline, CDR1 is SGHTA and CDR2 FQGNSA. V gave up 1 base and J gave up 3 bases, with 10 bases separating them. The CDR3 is CASSLDRVGYEQYF. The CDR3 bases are TGTGCCAGCAGCTTAGACAGGGTAGGCTACGAGCAGTACTTC. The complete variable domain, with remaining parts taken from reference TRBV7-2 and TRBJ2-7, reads GAGVSQSPSNKVTEKGKDVELRCDPISGHTALYWYRQSLGQGLEFLIYFQGNSAPDKSGLPSDRFSAERTGGSVSTLTIQRTQQEDSAVYLCASSLDRVGYEQYFGPGTRLTVT.

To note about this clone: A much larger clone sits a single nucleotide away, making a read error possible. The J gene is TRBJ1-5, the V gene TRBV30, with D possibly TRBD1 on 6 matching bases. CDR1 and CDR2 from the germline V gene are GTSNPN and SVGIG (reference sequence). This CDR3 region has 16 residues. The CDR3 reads CDWSVQGYYSNQPQHF. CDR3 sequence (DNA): TGTGACTGGAGTGTACAGGGATACTATAGCAATCAGCCCCAGCATTTT.

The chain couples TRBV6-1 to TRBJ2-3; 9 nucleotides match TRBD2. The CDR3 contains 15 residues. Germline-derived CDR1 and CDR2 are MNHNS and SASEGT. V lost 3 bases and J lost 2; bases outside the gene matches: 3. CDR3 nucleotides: TGTGCCAGCAGTGACGGCGGGGGGGCCACAGATACGCAGTATTTT. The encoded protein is CASSDGGGATDTQYF.

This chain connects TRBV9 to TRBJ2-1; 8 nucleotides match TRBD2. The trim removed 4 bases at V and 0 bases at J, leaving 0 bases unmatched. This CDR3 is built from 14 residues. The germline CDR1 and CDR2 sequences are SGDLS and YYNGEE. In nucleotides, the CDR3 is TGTGCCAGCAGCAGCGGGAGCTCCTACAATGAGCAGTTCTTC. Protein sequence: CASSSGSSYNEQFF.

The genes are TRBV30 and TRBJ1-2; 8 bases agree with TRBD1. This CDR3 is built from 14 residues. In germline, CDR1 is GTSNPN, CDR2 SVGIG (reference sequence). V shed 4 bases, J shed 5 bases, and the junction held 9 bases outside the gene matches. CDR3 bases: TGTGCCTGGAACCCGCAGGGGGCCGGGTATGGCTACACCTTC. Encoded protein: CAWNPQGAGYGYTF.

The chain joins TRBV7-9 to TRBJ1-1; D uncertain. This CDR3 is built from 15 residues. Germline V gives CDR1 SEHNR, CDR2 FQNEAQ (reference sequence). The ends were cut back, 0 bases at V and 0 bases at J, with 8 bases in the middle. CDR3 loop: CASSLAEGMNTEAFF. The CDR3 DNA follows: TGTGCCAGCAGCTTAGCAGAGGGCATGAACACTGAAGCTTTCTTT.

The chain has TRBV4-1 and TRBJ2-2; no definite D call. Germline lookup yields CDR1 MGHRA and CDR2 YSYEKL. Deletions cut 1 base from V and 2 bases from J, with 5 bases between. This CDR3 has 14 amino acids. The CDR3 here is CASSQVVNTGELFF. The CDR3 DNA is TGCGCCAGCAGCCAAGTGGTTAACACCGGGGAGCTGTTTTTT.

The CDR3 DNA reads TGTGCCAGCAGCGTCCCGGAAGGCTACACCTTC. It encodes CASSVPEGYTF. The V and J genes are TRBV6-5 and TRBJ1-2; D unclear. CDR3 length: 11 amino acids. Germline CDR1 reads MNHEY; CDR2 reads SVGAGI. V was clipped by 6 bases and J by 8 bases, with 10 bases between them.

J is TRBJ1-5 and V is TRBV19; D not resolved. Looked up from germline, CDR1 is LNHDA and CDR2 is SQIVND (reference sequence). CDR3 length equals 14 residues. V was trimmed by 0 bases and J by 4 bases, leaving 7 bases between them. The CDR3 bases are TGTGCCAGTAGTATAGAGGGAGGGAATCAGCCCCAGCATTTT. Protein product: CASSIEGGNQPQHF. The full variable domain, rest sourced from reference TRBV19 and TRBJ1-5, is DGGITQSPKYLFRKEGQNVTLSCEQNLNHDAMYWYRQDPGQGLRLIYYSQIVNDFQKGDIAEGYSVSREKKESFPLTVTSAQKNPTAFYLCASSIEGGNQPQHFGDGTRLSIL.